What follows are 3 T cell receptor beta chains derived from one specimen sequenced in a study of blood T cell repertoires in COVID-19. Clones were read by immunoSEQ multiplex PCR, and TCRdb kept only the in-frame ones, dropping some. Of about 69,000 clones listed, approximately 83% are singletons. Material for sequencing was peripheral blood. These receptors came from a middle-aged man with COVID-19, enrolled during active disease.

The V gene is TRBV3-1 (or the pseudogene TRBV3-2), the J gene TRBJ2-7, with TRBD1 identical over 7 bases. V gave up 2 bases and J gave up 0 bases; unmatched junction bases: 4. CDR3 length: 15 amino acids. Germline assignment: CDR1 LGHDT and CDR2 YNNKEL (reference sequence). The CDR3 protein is CASSQSQGHSYEQYF. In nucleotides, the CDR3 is TGTGCCAGCAGCCAATCACAGGGGCACTCCTACGAGCAGTACTTC.

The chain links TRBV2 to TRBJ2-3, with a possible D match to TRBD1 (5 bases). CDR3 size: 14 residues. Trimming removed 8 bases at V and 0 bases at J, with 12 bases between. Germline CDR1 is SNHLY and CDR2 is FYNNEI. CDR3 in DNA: TGTGCCAGCTCCCAGGGTTCTAGCACAGATACGCAGTATTTT. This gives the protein CASSQGSSTDTQYF.

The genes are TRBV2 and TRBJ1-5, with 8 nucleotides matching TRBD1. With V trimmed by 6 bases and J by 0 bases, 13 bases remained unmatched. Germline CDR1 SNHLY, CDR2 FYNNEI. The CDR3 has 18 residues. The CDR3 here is CASSHSGQDFYSNQPQHF. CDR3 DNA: TGTGCCAGCAGCCATTCGGGACAGGACTTTTATAGCAATCAGCCCCAGCATTTT. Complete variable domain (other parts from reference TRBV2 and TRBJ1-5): EPEVTQTPSHQVTQMGQEVILRCVPISNHLYFYWYRQILGQKVEFLVSFYNNEISEKSEIFDDQFSVERPDGSNFTLKIRSTKLEDSAMYFCASSHSGQDFYSNQPQHFGDGTRLSIL.